Each of the 21 T cell receptor beta chains below was sequenced from the same sample in a study of blood T cell repertoires in COVID-19. The assay was immunoSEQ multiplex PCR, and TCRdb's table has in-frame clones only and misses some. Of 300,000 to 350,000 clones detected, approximately 84% appear once; the ten largest clones hold 1%. The sequenced sample was PBMCs or T cells enriched from blood (not recorded which). All receptors derive from a young woman who had recovered from COVID-19.

In this sample, this clone turned up once. The rearrangement joins TRBV5-6 to TRBJ2-2; maybe TRBD2 (5 bases). Per germline, CDR1 SGHDT and CDR2 YYEEEE. V lost 6 bases to trimming and J lost 4 bases, with 10 bases between them. The CDR3 totals 13 residues. CDR3 protein: CASKVGSTGELFF. CDR3 nucleotide sequence: TGTGCCAGCAAGGTAGGGAGCACCGGGGAGCTGTTTTTT.

This chain uses TRBV5-6 with TRBJ2-2; 9 positions agree with TRBD2. The length of the CDR3 is 16 residues. Germline-derived CDR1 and CDR2 are SGHDT and YYEEEE. Trimming removed 6 bases from V and 2 bases from J; junction bases left unmatched: 8. Here the CDR3 DNA reads TGTGCCAGCATCTCTATAGCGGGGGCTAACACCGGGGAGCTGTTTTTT. It specifies CASISIAGANTGELFF.

This chain links TRBV6-2 or TRBV6-3 with TRBJ1-5; 11 nucleotides match TRBD1. V dropped 6 bases and J dropped 6; count of bases not matched to a gene: 10. There are 16 residues in the CDR3. CDR1 is MNHEY, CDR2 SVGEGT, per germline. The CDR3: CASSKSGQGARQPQHF. CDR3 bases: TGTGCCAGCAGCAAAAGCGGACAGGGGGCTCGTCAGCCCCAGCATTTT.

In DNA form, the CDR3 reads TGTGCCAGCAGTGCCGGCGAGGGCACTGAAGCTTTCTTT. Its translation: CASSAGEGTEAFF. The rearrangement uses TRBV2 and TRBJ1-1; D not certain. The CDR3 length is 13 residues. V lost 4 bases and J lost 4, with 10 bases in between. Per the germline V gene, CDR1 is SNHLY and CDR2 is FYNNEI.

This chain connects TRBV5-5 to TRBJ1-6; 7 bases are a match to TRBD1. CDR3 size: 16 residues. With 0 bases clipped from V and 5 bases from J, the junction kept 5 bases outside the gene matches. Germline V lookup: CDR1 SGHKS, CDR2 YYEKEE (reference sequence). CDR3 nucleotides: TGTGCCAGCAGCTTGGTCAAGGGGGCTAATAATTCACCCCTCCACTTT. It is translated as CASSLVKGANNSPLHF.

This rearrangement joins TRBV7-9 to TRBJ2-1, with no clear D. The CDR3 has 14 amino acids. CDR1 and CDR2 from the germline V gene are SEHNR and FQNEAQ (reference sequence). The germline V and J ends were trimmed by 3 bases and 4 bases, with 10 bases remaining between them. CDR3 DNA: TGTGCCAGCAGCTTCCAAACTTCATACAATGAGCAGTTCTTC. Protein product: CASSFQTSYNEQFF.

The chain employs TRBV5-4 and TRBJ2-5; 8 bases are a match to TRBD2. Germline values: CDR1 SGHNT, CDR2 YYREEE (reference sequence). With 3 bases clipped from V and 1 base from J, the junction kept 8 bases outside the gene matches. The CDR3 is made up of 16 amino acids. CDR3 amino acids: CASSSPTGGAQETQYF. In nucleotides, the CDR3 is TGTGCCAGCAGCTCACCTACCGGGGGGGCCCAAGAGACCCAGTACTTC. Variable domain in full (rest from reference TRBV5-4 and TRBJ2-5): ETGVTQSPTHLIKTRGQQVTLRCSSQSGHNTVSWYQQALGQGPQFIFQYYREEENGRGNFPPRFSGLQFPNYSSELNVNALELDDSALYLCASSSPTGGAQETQYFGPGTRLLVL.

This sequence joins TRBV19 and TRBJ1-4; D is possibly TRBD1 (5 bases). The length of the CDR3 is 12 residues. Germline lookup yields CDR1 LNHDA and CDR2 SQIVND (reference sequence). Deletions cut 7 bases from V and 6 bases from J, with 9 bases between. The CDR3 region is CASKDSYEKLFF. CDR3 in DNA: TGTGCCAGTAAAGACAGTTATGAAAAACTGTTTTTT.

The genes are TRBV4-1 and TRBJ2-5; 7 bases fit TRBD1. The ends lost 3 bases at V and 0 bases at J; junction bases unmatched: 4. The CDR3 runs 15 residues. Per the germline V gene, CDR1 is MGHRA and CDR2 is YSYEKL. CDR3 DNA: TGCGCCAGCAGCCAGGGGACAGTGGACCAAGAGACCCAGTACTTC. It encodes CASSQGTVDQETQYF.

The CDR3 spells CASSSTPGTGTYSNQPQHF. CDR3 DNA sequence: TGTGCCAGCAGCTCTACCCCCGGGACAGGGACTTATAGCAATCAGCCCCAGCATTTT. The chain combines TRBV7-9 with TRBJ1-5; 9 nucleotides match TRBD1. CDR3 size: 19 residues. Germline V lookup: CDR1 SEHNR, CDR2 FQNEAQ (reference sequence). V gave up 4 bases and J gave up 0 bases; unmatched junction bases: 13.

The chain combines TRBV9 with TRBJ1-2; unclear D gene. Trimming shortened V by 5 bases and J by 2 bases, and 13 bases separated the two germline ends. This CDR3 region has 14 residues. In germline, CDR1 is SGDLS, CDR2 YYNGEE. The CDR3 region has the DNA TGTGCCAGCAGTGGGCTCACAAGCAACTATGGCTACACCTTC. Translation: CASSGLTSNYGYTF.

This chain joins TRBV30 and TRBJ1-6, with unresolved D. The V and J ends lost 0 bases and 7 bases respectively, with 22 bases between them. In germline, CDR1 is GTSNPN, CDR2 SVGIG (reference sequence). The CDR3 covers 18 residues. CDR3 nucleotide sequence: TGTGCCTGGAGTGTAAAGAGGGTGGGGTTGGGGTTGAATTCACCCCTCCACTTT. This codes for CAWSVKRVGLGLNSPLHF.

Only one count was recorded for this clone. The chain recombines TRBV10-1 with TRBJ2-1; 11 positions agree with TRBD1. The CDR3 runs to 14 residues. The ends lost 8 bases at V and 5 bases at J; junction bases unmatched: 5. Germline V gene sequence: CDR1 WNHNN, CDR2 SYGVQD (reference sequence). CDR3 loop: CASGGTGGNNEQFF. The CDR3 DNA reads TGCGCCAGCGGCGGGACAGGGGGGAACAATGAGCAGTTCTTC.

The chain links TRBV7-9 to TRBJ2-2; D not certain. The CDR3 covers 14 residues. Germline lookup yields CDR1 SEHNR and CDR2 FQNEAQ (reference sequence). V was trimmed by 3 bases and J by 2 bases, leaving 7 bases between them. Written as DNA, the CDR3 is TGTGCCAGCAGCTTCGACATAAACACCGGGGAGCTGTTTTTT. Translation: CASSFDINTGELFF.

The CDR3 sequence: CAGQGASEKLFF. CDR3 DNA sequence: TGTGCGGGCCAGGGGGCAAGTGAAAAACTGTTTTTT. V and J are TRBV30 and TRBJ1-4; TRBD1 agrees at 8 bases. The CDR3 contains 12 residues. The germline gives CDR1 GTSNPN, CDR2 SVGIG (reference sequence).

V and J are TRBV7-8 and TRBJ2-2; D is ambiguous. The germline V and J ends were trimmed by 0 bases and 8 bases, with 7 bases remaining between them. In germline, CDR1 is SGHVS, CDR2 FQNEAQ. The CDR3 runs 13 residues. The CDR3 is CASSLAVEGELFF. CDR3 nucleotide sequence: TGTGCCAGCAGCTTAGCGGTCGAGGGGGAGCTGTTTTTT.

In this sample, this clone turned up a few times. The genes are TRBV4-1 and TRBJ2-2, with no clear D. CDR3 size: 16 residues. Germline V gene sequence: CDR1 MGHRA, CDR2 YSYEKL. The V end was cut by 1 base, the J end by 3 bases, with 12 bases between. CDR3 sequence: CASSQGLVPDTGELFF. In nucleotides, the CDR3 is TGCGCCAGCAGCCAAGGACTCGTCCCCGACACCGGGGAGCTGTTTTTT.

This chain uses TRBV6-5 with TRBJ2-3; the match to TRBD2 covers 11 bases. Germline trimming cut 4 bases from V and 1 base from J; bases unmatched to any gene: 4. From germline, CDR1 is MNHEY and CDR2 SVGAGI. The CDR3 runs 16 residues. The CDR3 loop is CASSSLAGGGTDTQYF. The CDR3 nucleotides read TGTGCCAGCAGTTCTCTAGCGGGGGGCGGCACAGATACGCAGTATTTT.

A single count supports this clone. The chain carries TRBV5-5 and TRBJ1-1, with D unresolved. Between the trimmed V and J ends, which lost 0 bases and 7 bases, there was a span of 7 bases. The CDR3 is made up of 12 amino acids. The V gene's germline CDR1 is SGHKS and CDR2 YYEKEE (reference sequence). DNA for the CDR3: TGTGCCAGCAGCTTGGTACGGGGTGAAGCTTTCTTT. Translated, it gives CASSLVRGEAFF. Combining the CDR3 with reference TRBV5-5 and TRBJ1-1 gives the whole variable domain DAGVTQSPTHLIKTRGQQVTLRCSPISGHKSVSWYQQVLGQGPQFIFQYYEKEERGRGNFPDRFSARQFPNYSSELNVNALLLGDSALYLCASSLVRGEAFFGQGTRLTVV.

The chain has TRBV5-5 and TRBJ1-4; 10 bases align to TRBD1. This CDR3 region has 17 residues. The ends lost 0 bases at V and 8 bases at J; junction bases unmatched: 10. The germline V gene encodes CDR1 SGHKS and CDR2 YYEKEE (reference sequence). For the CDR3, the DNA is TGTGCCAGCAGCTTGGTCCCCTCCGGGACAGGGGCCGAAAAACTGTTTTTT. This encodes CASSLVPSGTGAEKLFF.

This clone occurred once. This chain connects TRBV6-5 to TRBJ1-5, with D possibly matching TRBD1 (5 bases). Germline V gives CDR1 MNHEY, CDR2 SVGAGI. The V end was cut by 8 bases, the J end by 4 bases, with 15 bases between. This CDR3 has 14 amino acids. The CDR3, as DNA: TGTGCCAGCCAAAATCCCCAGGGTAATCAGCCCCAGCATTTT. Its translation: CASQNPQGNQPQHF.